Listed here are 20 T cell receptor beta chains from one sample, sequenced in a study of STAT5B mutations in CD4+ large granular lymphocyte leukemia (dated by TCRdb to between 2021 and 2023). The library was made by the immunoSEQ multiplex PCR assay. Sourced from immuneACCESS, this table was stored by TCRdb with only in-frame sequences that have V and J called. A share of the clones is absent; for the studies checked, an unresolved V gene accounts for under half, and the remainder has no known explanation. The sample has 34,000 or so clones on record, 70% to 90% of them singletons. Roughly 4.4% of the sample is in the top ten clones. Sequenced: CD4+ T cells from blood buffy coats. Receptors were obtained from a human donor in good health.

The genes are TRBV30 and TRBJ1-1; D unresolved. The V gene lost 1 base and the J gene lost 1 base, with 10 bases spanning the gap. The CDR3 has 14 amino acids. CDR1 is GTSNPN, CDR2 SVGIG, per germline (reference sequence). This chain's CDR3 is CAWSGLTPNTEAFF. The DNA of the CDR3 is TGTGCCTGGAGTGGACTTACTCCGAACACTGAAGCTTTCTTT.

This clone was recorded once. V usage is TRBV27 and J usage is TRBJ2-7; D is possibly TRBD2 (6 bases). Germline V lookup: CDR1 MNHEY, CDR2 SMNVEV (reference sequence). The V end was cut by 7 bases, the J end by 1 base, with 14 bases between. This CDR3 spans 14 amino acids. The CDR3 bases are TGTGCCAGCATCGGGAGAACTGGTTCCTACGAGCAGTACTTC. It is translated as CASIGRTGSYEQYF.

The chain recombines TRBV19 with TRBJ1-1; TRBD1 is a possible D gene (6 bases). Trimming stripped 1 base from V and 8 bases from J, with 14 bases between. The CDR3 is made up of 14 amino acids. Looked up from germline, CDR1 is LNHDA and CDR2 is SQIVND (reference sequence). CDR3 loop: CASSIGQATPEAFF. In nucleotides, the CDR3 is TGTGCCAGTAGTATAGGACAGGCGACACCCGAAGCTTTCTTT.

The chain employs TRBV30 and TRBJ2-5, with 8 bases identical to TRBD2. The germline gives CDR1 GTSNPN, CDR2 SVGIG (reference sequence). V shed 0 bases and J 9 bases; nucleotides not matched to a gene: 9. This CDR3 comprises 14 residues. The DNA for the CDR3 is TGTGCCTGGAGTGTACGTCCCAGCGGGAGTTCCCAGTACTTC. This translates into CAWSVRPSGSSQYF.

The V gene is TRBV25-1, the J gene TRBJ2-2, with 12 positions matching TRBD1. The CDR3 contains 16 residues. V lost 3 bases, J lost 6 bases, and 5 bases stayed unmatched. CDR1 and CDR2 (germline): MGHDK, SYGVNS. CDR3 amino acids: CASSDIGTGGSGELFF. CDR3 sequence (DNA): TGTGCCAGCAGTGATATCGGGACAGGGGGCTCCGGGGAGCTGTTTTTT.

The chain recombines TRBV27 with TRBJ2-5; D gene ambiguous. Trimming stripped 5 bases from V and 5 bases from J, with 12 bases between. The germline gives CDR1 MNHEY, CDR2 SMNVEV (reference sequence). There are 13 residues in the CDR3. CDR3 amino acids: CASSPRAWETQYF. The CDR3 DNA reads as TGTGCCAGCAGTCCCCGAGCGTGGGAGACCCAGTACTTC.

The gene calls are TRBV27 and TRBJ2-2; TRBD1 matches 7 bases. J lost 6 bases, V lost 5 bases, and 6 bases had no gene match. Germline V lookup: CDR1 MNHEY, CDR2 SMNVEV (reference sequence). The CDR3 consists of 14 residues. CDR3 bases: TGTGCCAGCAGTCCAGAACAGGGGCCCGGGGAGCTGTTTTTT. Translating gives CASSPEQGPGELFF.

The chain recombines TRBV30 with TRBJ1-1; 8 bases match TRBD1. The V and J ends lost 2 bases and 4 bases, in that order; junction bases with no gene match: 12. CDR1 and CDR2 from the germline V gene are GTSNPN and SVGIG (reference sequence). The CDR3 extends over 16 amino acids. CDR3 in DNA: TGTGCCTGGAGTCCCGACAGGGGCATTTGGCGCACTGAAGCTTTCTTT. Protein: CAWSPDRGIWRTEAFF.

CDR3 sequence (DNA): TGTGCCAGTAGTATGTTAGCAGGGAAGGCTTTCTTT. Its translation is CASSMLAGKAFF. The chain employs TRBV19 and TRBJ1-1; tentative D call: TRBD1 (5 bases). From germline, CDR1 is LNHDA and CDR2 SQIVND (reference sequence). With 3 bases removed from V and 11 bases from J, the gap between germline ends came to 13 bases. CDR3 length equals 12 residues.

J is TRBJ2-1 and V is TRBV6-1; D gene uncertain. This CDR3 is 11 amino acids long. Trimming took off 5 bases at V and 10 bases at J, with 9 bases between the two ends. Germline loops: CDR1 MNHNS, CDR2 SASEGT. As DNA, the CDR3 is TGTGCCAGCAGTTACCTGGGGGAGCAGTTCTTC. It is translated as CASSYLGEQFF.

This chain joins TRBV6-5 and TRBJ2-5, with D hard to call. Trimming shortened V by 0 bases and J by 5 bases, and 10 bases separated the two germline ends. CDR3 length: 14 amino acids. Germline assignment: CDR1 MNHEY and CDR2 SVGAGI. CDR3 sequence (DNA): TGTGCCAGCAGTTACTCGACCGCCCAGGAGACCCAGTACTTC. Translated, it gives CASSYSTAQETQYF.

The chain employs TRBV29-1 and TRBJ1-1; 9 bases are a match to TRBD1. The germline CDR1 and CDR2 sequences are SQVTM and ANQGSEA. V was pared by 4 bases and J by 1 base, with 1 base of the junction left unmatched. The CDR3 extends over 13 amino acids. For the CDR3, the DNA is TGCAGCGTTGGGGGACAGGGGAACACTGAAGCTTTCTTT. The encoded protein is CSVGGQGNTEAFF.

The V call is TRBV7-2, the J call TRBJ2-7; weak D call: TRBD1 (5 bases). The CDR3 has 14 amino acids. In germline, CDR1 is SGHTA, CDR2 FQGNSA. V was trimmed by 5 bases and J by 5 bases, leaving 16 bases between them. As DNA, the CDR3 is TGTGCCAGCAGCCTGCAGGGCCAGATCGACGAGCAGTACTTC. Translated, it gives CASSLQGQIDEQYF.

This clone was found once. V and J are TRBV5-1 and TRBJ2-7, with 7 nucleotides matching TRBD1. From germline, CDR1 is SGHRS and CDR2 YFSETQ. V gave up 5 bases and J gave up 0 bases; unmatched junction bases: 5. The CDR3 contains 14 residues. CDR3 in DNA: TGCGCCAGCAGAGAAGGGGACAGCTCCTACGAGCAGTACTTC. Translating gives CASREGDSSYEQYF.

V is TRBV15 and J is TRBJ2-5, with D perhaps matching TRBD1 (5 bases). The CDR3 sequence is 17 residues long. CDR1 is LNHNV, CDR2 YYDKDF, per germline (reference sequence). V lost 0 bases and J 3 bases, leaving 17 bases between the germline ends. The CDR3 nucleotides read TGTGCCACCAGCAGAGATTCTCGGGCCTCCAGGGAAGAGACCCAGTACTTC. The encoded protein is CATSRDSRASREETQYF.

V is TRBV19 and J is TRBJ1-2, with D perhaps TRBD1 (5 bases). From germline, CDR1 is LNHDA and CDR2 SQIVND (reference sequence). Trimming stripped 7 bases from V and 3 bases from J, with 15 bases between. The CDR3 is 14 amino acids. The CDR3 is CASKAGTDHYGYTF. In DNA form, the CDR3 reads TGTGCCAGTAAGGCCGGGACGGATCACTATGGCTACACCTTC.

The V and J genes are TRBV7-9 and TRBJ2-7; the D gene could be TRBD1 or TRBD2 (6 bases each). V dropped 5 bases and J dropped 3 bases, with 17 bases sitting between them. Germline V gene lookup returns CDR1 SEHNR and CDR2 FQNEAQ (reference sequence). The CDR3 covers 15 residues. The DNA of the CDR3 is TGTGCCAGCAGCCCGAAGGGGGGACGAAGCTACGAGCAGTACTTC. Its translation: CASSPKGGRSYEQYF.

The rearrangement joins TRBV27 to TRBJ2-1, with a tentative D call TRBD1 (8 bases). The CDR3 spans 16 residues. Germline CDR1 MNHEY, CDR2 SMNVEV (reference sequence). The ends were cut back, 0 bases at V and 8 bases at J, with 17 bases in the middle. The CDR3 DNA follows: TGTGCCAGCAGTTTATCGATCCGGACAGGGAGGGATGAGCAGTTCTTC. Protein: CASSLSIRTGRDEQFF.

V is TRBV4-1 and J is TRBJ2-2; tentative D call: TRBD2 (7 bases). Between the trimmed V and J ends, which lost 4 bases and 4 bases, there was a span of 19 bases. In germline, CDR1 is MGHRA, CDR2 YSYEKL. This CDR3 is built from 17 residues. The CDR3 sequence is CASSRRGAGESTGELFF. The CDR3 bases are TGCGCCAGCAGCCGCCGGGGGGCAGGGGAGTCCACCGGGGAGCTGTTTTTT.

The chain's CDR3 is CASSPFPKDNEQFF. The CDR3 nucleotides are TGCGCCAGCAGCCCTTTTCCCAAGGACAATGAGCAGTTCTTC. The V gene is TRBV4-3, the J gene TRBJ2-1, with no clear D. V shed 4 bases and J shed 5 bases, with 12 bases lying between them. The CDR3 loop spans 14 amino acids. CDR1 is LGHNA and CDR2 is YSLEER in the germline V gene.